The sequence of this T cell receptor beta chain was determined in a study of beta chain features in type 1 diabetes. All of the sorted populations showed purity greater than 95%. CDR1 SEHNR and CDR2 FQNEAQ come from the germline V gene (reference sequence). Trimming took off 5 bases at V and 2 bases at J, with 10 bases between the two ends. The CDR3 has 14 residues. Sequenced material consisted of expressed TCRB transcripts (all of the isolated RNA was reverse transcribed). Assay: immunoSEQ multiplex PCR; the TCRdb copy retains only in-frame clones and omits some. The sample records roughly 380,000 clones, roughly 21% being singletons.

The sample consisted of naive CD4+ T cells from blood. This chain connects TRBV7-9 to TRBJ1-3; D not resolved. The sequence derives from a woman in her late teens or twenties in good health. The CDR3 region has the DNA TGTGCCAGCAGCCCACTCGGTGCTGGAAACACCATATATTTT. Its translation: CASSPLGAGNTIYF.